This passage covers 29 T cell receptor beta chains from one sample sequenced in a study of Graves' ophthalmopathy and Graves' hyperthyroidism. Amplification targeted the TCR beta CDR3 regions, with RNA transcripts as the source material. The first round was an RT-PCR with HTBI primers, and the second round was a multiplex PCR. In TCRdb, the multiplex PCR reads were re-called with MiXCR into one record per CDR3 protein. The sample lists hundreds of thousands of distinct CDR3 sequences, about 20% seen once, with around 6.9% in the top ten. What was sequenced was peripheral blood. These receptors all stem from a woman under 30 with stable Graves' hyperthyroidism. Some clones in this sample may be carry-over from other donors' samples.

This clonotype was found many times. A read error may produce the germline difference seen at one junction end. The genes are TRBV4-2 and TRBJ1-5; D remains ambiguous. Germline V lookup: CDR1 LGHNA, CDR2 YNFKEQ. The CDR3 extends over 15 amino acids. CDR3 bases: TGTGCCAGTAGCCAAGTCGGGCAGGACAATCAGCCCCAGCATTTT. It translates to CASSQVGQDNQPQHF.

The chain couples TRBV20-1 to TRBJ2-7; D remains ambiguous. Trimming pared 6 bases from V and 4 bases from J, leaving 13 bases between. CDR3 size: 12 residues. CDR1 DFQATT and CDR2 SNEGSKA come from the germline V gene (reference sequence). The CDR3 spells CSAKKPPYEQYF. The CDR3 DNA sequence: TGCAGTGCCAAGAAACCGCCTTACGAGCAGTACTTC.

This clonotype has a handful of counts. This rearrangement joins TRBV4-1 to TRBJ1-5, with TRBD1 as a possible D gene (6 bases). V lost 4 bases and J lost 4, with 17 bases in between. CDR1 MGHRA and CDR2 YSYEKL come from the germline V gene. The CDR3 loop spans 16 amino acids. The CDR3: CASSPQQGWGNQPQHF. CDR3 in DNA: TGCGCCAGCAGCCCACAACAGGGCTGGGGGAATCAGCCCCAGCATTTT.

This clonotype has at least ten counts. The chain is built from TRBV20-1 and TRBJ1-3, with D possibly matching TRBD1 (5 bases). V lost 5 bases and J lost 2, with 7 bases in between. Germline V gene lookup returns CDR1 DFQATT and CDR2 SNEGSKA (reference sequence). The CDR3 length is 12 residues. The CDR3 here is CSAETAGNTIYF. Written as DNA, the CDR3 is TGCAGTGCTGAGACAGCTGGAAACACCATATATTTT.

Ten or more counts support this clonotype. Here the CDR3 reads CSARGRGDQPQHF. CDR3 coding DNA: TGCAGTGCTAGAGGTAGGGGGGATCAGCCCCAGCATTTT. This chain links TRBV20-1 with TRBJ1-5; a possible D gene is TRBD1 (6 bases). Germline-derived CDR1 and CDR2 are DFQATT and SNEGSKA (reference sequence). CDR3 size: 13 residues. V lost 1 base and J 5 bases, leaving 9 bases between the germline ends.

The V call is TRBV20-1, the J call TRBJ2-7; TRBD2 matches 12 bases. The CDR3 covers 15 residues. V shed 5 bases, J shed 5 bases, and the junction held 10 bases outside the gene matches. Germline loops: CDR1 DFQATT, CDR2 SNEGSKA (reference sequence). The CDR3 here is CSAPLAGGVGNEQYF. Here the CDR3 DNA reads TGCAGTGCTCCGCTAGCGGGAGGGGTAGGGAACGAGCAGTACTTC.

To note about this clonotype: Germline and junction disagree at one end, which may indicate a read error. This sequence joins TRBV11-3 and TRBJ2-5, with D possibly TRBD1 on 5 matching bases. Germline V gene lookup returns CDR1 SGHNT and CDR2 YENEEA. This CDR3 has 17 amino acids. In DNA form, the CDR3 reads TGTGCCAGCAGCACGAGAAGGGGTTCCGGTATTGGAGAGACCCGGTACTTC. It specifies CASSTRRGSGIGETRYF.

This chain links TRBV6-5 with TRBJ1-1; D possibly corresponds to TRBD1 (5 bases). This CDR3 has 14 residues. V shed 3 bases and J shed 7 bases, with 15 bases lying between them. CDR1 and CDR2 (germline): MNHEY, SVGAGI. CDR3 amino acids: CASSYSEGRGEAFF. In DNA form, the CDR3 reads TGTGCCAGCAGTTATAGTGAGGGGCGCGGTGAAGCTTTCTTT.

Many counts were recorded for this clonotype. This rearrangement joins TRBV6-1 to TRBJ2-3; D ambiguous. Per the germline V gene, CDR1 is MNHNS and CDR2 is SASEGT. Trimming pared 6 bases from V and 1 base from J, leaving 8 bases between. The CDR3 sequence is 13 residues long. CDR3 amino acids: CASSPDRTDTQYF. CDR3 DNA: TGTGCCAGCAGCCCCGACCGCACAGATACGCAGTATTTT.

This clonotype occurred many times. V and J are TRBV20-1 and TRBJ1-1; perhaps TRBD1 as D (6 bases). Germline V CDR1 and CDR2: DFQATT, SNEGSKA (reference sequence). CDR3 length: 15 amino acids. Trimming removed 0 bases from V and 1 base from J, with 12 bases in between. CDR3 protein: CSARDPQTGNTEAFF. In DNA form, the CDR3 reads TGCAGTGCTAGAGATCCCCAGACAGGGAACACTGAAGCTTTCTTT.

This clonotype was seen only once. The chain couples TRBV7-2 to TRBJ1-1; D is ambiguous. V lost 3 bases, J lost 3 bases, and 14 bases lay in between. The CDR3 is made up of 15 amino acids. CDR1 is SGHTA, CDR2 FQGNSA, per germline. The CDR3 DNA reads TGTGCCAGCAGCTTTACTCCAAGCTGGGACACTGAAGCTTTCTTT. As protein: CASSFTPSWDTEAFF.

This clonotype was picked up many times. The chain employs TRBV12-3 or TRBV12-4 and TRBJ2-5, with a tentative D call TRBD2 (5 bases). Between the trimmed V and J ends, which lost 7 bases and 2 bases, there was a span of 20 bases. The CDR3 covers 16 residues. CDR3 sequence (DNA): TGTGCCAGCAACTATCGTGGAGGAGCACAACAAGAGACCCAGTACTTC. It codes for CASNYRGGAQQETQYF.

The chain has TRBV18 and TRBJ2-2; D call uncertain. Per germline, CDR1 KGHSH and CDR2 LQKENI. Deletions cut 2 bases from V and 8 bases from J, with 12 bases between. The CDR3 length is 14 residues. Here the CDR3 reads CASSPLDQTGELFF. The CDR3 bases are TGTGCCAGCTCACCATTAGACCAAACGGGGGAGCTGTTTTTT.

This clonotype was seen repeatedly, ten times or more. V and J are TRBV11-2 and TRBJ2-5, with D perhaps matching TRBD2 (6 bases). Trimming left V 5 bases short and J 4 bases short, with 17 bases between. This CDR3 region has 15 residues. Per the germline V gene, CDR1 is SGHAT and CDR2 is FQNNGV. The CDR3, as DNA: TGTGCCAGCAGCCCCCCTGGACTGCGGGGAGAGACCCAGTACTTC. As protein: CASSPPGLRGETQYF.

This clonotype appeared many times. The chain uses TRBV6-1 and TRBJ1-6; no reliable D call. CDR1 is MNHNS and CDR2 is SASEGT in the germline V gene. Trimming cost V 1 base and J 3 bases, with 7 bases left between them. The CDR3 runs 15 residues. The CDR3 DNA is TGTGCCAGCAGTGAAGGATCCCTCTATAATTCACCCCTCCACTTT. It encodes CASSEGSLYNSPLHF.

The chain couples TRBV4-1 to TRBJ1-1, with unresolved D. The CDR3 runs 13 residues. V lost 2 bases and J lost 3, with 7 bases in between. The germline V gene encodes CDR1 MGHRA and CDR2 YSYEKL. The CDR3 bases are TGCGCCAGCAGCCAACCGGGGTACACTGAAGCTTTCTTT. Protein: CASSQPGYTEAFF.

This chain joins TRBV10-3 and TRBJ1-1; perhaps TRBD1 as D (5 bases). CDR3 length: 12 amino acids. V lost 2 bases and J lost 7, with 8 bases in between. CDR1 is ENHRY and CDR2 is SYGVKD in the germline V gene. DNA of the CDR3: TGTGCCATCAGTGAGCAGGGCGATGAAGCTTTCTTT. Residues: CAISEQGDEAFF.

This clonotype has a handful of counts. The gene calls are TRBV20-1 and TRBJ2-7, with 8 bases aligning to TRBD2. CDR3 length: 14 residues. V shed 2 bases, J shed 0 bases, and the junction held 3 bases outside the gene matches. CDR1 DFQATT and CDR2 SNEGSKA come from the germline V gene (reference sequence). The CDR3 is CSARSTSDSYEQYF. The CDR3 bases are TGCAGTGCTAGATCGACTAGCGACTCCTACGAGCAGTACTTC.

This clonotype was found many times. The chain links TRBV4-1 to TRBJ1-5; D is ambiguous. The V end lost 3 bases, the J end lost 9 bases, and 18 bases lay between the germline ends. Germline CDR1 reads MGHRA; CDR2 reads YSYEKL. This CDR3 contains 15 residues. In DNA, the CDR3 is TGCGCCAGCAGCCACCTCCGGGTCCCTCCGGGGCCCCAGCATTTT. This translates into CASSHLRVPPGPQHF.

The sample holds a few counts of this clonotype. CDR3 DNA sequence: TGCGCCAGCAGCGCCTCCGGGACACCTGGCTACAATGAGCAGTTCTTC. This sequence encodes CASSASGTPGYNEQFF. The rearrangement joins TRBV5-1 to TRBJ2-1; a weak D match, TRBD1 (6 bases). V was pared by 4 bases and J by 3 bases, with 17 bases between. In germline, CDR1 is SGHRS, CDR2 YFSETQ. The CDR3 has 16 amino acids.

This clonotype was seen many times. The chain links TRBV2 to TRBJ1-1, with a possible D match to TRBD1 (6 bases). Germline V gene lookup returns CDR1 SNHLY and CDR2 FYNNEI. Trimming pared 3 bases from V and 3 bases from J, leaving 14 bases between. This CDR3 region has 15 residues. CDR3: CASSEGGTLDTEAFF. CDR3 nucleotide sequence: TGTGCCAGCAGTGAGGGCGGGACATTGGACACTGAAGCTTTCTTT.

This clonotype occurred many times. This chain joins TRBV24-1 and TRBJ1-1; 7 nucleotides match TRBD1. Germline lookup yields CDR1 KGHDR and CDR2 SFDVKD. Trimming removed 4 bases from V and 4 bases from J; junction bases left unmatched: 5. CDR3 size: 14 residues. The CDR3 region is CATSEGAGGTEAFF. In DNA, the CDR3 is TGTGCCACCAGTGAAGGGGCAGGGGGCACTGAAGCTTTCTTT.

This clonotype was picked up a small number of times. The J gene is TRBJ2-7, the V gene TRBV10-3; TRBD1 matches 9 bases. J lost 3 bases, V lost 5 bases, and 8 bases had no gene match. Germline CDR1 ENHRY, CDR2 SYGVKD. This CDR3 spans 15 amino acids. The CDR3 here is CAISPGTGLLYEQYF. The DNA of the CDR3 is TGTGCCATCAGTCCCGGGACAGGGTTGCTCTACGAGCAGTACTTC.

This clonotype has ten or more counts. The chain is built from TRBV6-1 and TRBJ2-7, with 8 positions matching TRBD1. Germline loops: CDR1 MNHNS, CDR2 SASEGT. This CDR3 is built from 16 residues. J lost 0 bases, V lost 6 bases, and 10 bases had no gene match. This CDR3 is CASSPDRGLSSYEQYF. Here the CDR3 DNA reads TGTGCCAGCAGCCCTGACAGGGGACTCTCCTCCTACGAGCAGTACTTC.

At least ten counts were recorded for this clonotype. The V gene is TRBV6-1, the J gene TRBJ1-5; the match to TRBD1 covers 9 bases. With V trimmed by 8 bases and J by 4 bases, 6 bases remained unmatched. The CDR3 is 14 amino acids. Per germline, CDR1 MNHNS and CDR2 SASEGT. The CDR3 spells CASGGQGTNQPQHF. In DNA, the CDR3 is TGTGCCAGCGGGGGACAGGGTACGAATCAGCCCCAGCATTTT.

The sample holds many counts of this clonotype. The chain uses TRBV20-1 and TRBJ2-7; a weak D match, TRBD2 (7 bases). V shed 6 bases and J shed 6 bases, with 24 bases lying between them. The germline gives CDR1 DFQATT, CDR2 SNEGSKA (reference sequence). This CDR3 is 15 amino acids long. The CDR3 spells CSAGGPSDWESEQYF. The CDR3 coding sequence is TGCAGTGCCGGGGGGCCGTCAGACTGGGAGAGCGAGCAGTACTTC.

This clonotype was counted a few times. The rearrangement links TRBV20-1 to TRBJ2-1, with D unclear. From germline, CDR1 is DFQATT and CDR2 SNEGSKA (reference sequence). V lost 1 base, J lost 9 bases, and 10 bases lay in between. The CDR3 runs 12 residues. CDR3 sequence: CSARVESFEQFF. CDR3 DNA sequence: TGCAGTGCTAGAGTGGAGAGCTTTGAGCAGTTCTTC.

The V gene is TRBV28, the J gene TRBJ1-2; perhaps TRBD1 as D (6 bases). The CDR3 loop spans 15 amino acids. CDR1 and CDR2 (germline): MDHEN, SYDVKM. V lost 4 bases, J lost 8 bases, and 20 bases lay in between. The CDR3: CASSSLRGTTDGYTF. CDR3 in DNA: TGTGCCAGCAGTTCCCTCCGAGGGACAACGGACGGCTACACCTTC.

This clonotype was detected many times. In DNA form, the CDR3 reads TGTGCCAGCAGCTCTTCCCCAAGCACACAGTCTAATCAGCCCCAGCATTTT. This gives the protein CASSSSPSTQSNQPQHF. The genes are TRBV11-1 and TRBJ1-5; D unresolved. V lost 4 bases, J lost 4 bases, and 20 bases lay in between. The V gene's germline CDR1 is SGHAT and CDR2 FQDESV (reference sequence). This CDR3 spans 17 amino acids.